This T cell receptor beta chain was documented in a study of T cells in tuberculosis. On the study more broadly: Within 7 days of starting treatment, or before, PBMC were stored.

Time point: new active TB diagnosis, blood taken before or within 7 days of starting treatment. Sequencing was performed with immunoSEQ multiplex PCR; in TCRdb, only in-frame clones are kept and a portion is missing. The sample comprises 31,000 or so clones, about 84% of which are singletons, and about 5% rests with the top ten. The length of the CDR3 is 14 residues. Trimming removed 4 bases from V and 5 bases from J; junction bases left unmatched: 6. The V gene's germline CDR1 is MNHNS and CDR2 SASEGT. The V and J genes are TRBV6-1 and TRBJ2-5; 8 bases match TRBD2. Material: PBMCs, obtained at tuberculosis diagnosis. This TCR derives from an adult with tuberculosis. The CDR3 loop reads CASSGAGVLETQYF. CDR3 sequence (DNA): TGTGCCAGCAGTGGAGCGGGAGTACTCGAGACCCAGTACTTC.